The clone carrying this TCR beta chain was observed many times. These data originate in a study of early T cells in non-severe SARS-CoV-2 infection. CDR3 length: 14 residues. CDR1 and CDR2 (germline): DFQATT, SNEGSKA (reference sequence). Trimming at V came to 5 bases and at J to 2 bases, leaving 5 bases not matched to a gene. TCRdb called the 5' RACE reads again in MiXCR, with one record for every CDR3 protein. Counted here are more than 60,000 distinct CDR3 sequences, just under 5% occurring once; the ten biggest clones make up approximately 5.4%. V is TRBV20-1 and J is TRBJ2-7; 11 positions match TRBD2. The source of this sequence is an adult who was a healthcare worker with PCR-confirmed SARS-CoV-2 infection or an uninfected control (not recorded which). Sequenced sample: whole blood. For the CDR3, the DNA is TGCAGTGCTCCTAGCGGGGGGCCCGCCTACGAGCAGTACTTC. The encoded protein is CSAPSGGPAYEQYF.